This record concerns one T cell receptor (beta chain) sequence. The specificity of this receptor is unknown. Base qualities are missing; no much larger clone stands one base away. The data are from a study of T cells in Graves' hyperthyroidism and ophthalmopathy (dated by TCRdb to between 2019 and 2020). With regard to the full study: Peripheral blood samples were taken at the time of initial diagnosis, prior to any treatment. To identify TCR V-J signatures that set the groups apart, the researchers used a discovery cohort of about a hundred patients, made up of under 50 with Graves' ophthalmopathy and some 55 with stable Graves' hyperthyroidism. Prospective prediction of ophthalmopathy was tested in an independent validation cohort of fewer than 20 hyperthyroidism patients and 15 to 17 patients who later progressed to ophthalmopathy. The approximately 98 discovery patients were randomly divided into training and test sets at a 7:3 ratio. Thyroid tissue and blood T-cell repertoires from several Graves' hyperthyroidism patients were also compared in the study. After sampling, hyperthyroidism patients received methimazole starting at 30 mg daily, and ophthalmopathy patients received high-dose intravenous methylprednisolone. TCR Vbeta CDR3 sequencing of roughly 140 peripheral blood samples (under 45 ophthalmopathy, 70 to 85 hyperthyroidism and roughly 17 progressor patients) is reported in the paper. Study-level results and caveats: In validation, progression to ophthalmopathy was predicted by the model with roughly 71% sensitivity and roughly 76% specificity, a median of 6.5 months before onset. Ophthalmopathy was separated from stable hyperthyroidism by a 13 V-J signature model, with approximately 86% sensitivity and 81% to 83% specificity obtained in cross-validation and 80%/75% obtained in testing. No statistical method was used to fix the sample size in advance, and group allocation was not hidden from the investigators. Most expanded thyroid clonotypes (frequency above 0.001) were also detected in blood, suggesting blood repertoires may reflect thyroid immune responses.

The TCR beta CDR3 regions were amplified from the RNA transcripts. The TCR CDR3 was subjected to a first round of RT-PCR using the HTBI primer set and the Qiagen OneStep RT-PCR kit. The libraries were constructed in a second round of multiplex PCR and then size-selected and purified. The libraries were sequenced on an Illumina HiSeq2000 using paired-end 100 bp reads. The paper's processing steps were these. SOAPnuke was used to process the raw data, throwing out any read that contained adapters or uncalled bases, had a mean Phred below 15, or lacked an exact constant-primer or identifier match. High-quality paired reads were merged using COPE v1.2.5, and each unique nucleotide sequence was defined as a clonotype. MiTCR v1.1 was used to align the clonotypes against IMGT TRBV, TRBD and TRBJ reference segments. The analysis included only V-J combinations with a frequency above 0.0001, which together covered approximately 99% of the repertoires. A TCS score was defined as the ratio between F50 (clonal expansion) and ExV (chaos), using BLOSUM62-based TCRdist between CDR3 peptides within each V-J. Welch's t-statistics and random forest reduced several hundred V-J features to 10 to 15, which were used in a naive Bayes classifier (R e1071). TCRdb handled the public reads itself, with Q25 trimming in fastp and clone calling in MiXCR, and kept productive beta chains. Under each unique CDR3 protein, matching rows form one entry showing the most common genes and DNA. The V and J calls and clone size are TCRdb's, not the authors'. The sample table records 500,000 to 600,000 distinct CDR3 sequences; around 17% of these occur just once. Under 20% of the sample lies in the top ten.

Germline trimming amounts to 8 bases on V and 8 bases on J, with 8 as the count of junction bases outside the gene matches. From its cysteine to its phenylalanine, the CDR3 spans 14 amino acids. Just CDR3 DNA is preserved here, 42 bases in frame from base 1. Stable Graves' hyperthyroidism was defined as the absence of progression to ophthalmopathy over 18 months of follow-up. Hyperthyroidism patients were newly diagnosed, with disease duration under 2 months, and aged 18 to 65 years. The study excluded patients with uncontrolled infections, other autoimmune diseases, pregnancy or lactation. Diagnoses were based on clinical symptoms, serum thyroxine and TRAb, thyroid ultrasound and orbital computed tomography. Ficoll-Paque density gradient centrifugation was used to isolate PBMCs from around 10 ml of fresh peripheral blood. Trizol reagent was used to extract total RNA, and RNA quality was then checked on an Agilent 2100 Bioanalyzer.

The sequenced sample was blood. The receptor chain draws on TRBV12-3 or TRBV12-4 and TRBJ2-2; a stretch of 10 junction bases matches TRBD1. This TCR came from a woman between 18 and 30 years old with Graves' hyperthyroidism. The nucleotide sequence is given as TGTGCCAGCGGGGACAGGGGAGTTTCAGGGGAGCTGTTTTTT. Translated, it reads CASGDRGVSGELFF.